This entry lists 6 T cell receptor beta chains sequenced from one sample in a study of cytomegalovirus exposure and HLA in healthy donors. 60 Vbeta and 13 Jbeta primers were used in PCR. TCRdb's copy holds only in-frame clones and misses some; the assay was immunoSEQ multiplex PCR. The sample contains about 190,000 clones, 77% of which appear only once. The sequenced material came from PBMCs. Receptors originate from a woman younger than 45 in good health and CMV-seropositive.

The chain couples TRBV7-2 to TRBJ2-5; tentative D call: TRBD2 (6 bases). Germline loops: CDR1 SGHTA, CDR2 FQGNSA. Trimming removed 2 bases at V and 2 bases at J, with 12 bases between. The CDR3 runs 15 residues. The CDR3, as DNA: TGTGCCAGCAGCTTAAGAGGGACTTATCAAGAGACCCAGTACTTC. Translating it yields CASSLRGTYQETQYF.

The rearrangement uses TRBV10-3 and TRBJ1-4; D not certain. The CDR3 is made up of 15 amino acids. The V and J ends lost 0 bases and 7 bases respectively, with 12 bases between them. Germline assignment: CDR1 ENHRY and CDR2 SYGVKD. CDR3 residues: CAISESTSRGEKLFF. The CDR3 DNA sequence: TGTGCCATCAGTGAGTCGACCTCCCGGGGTGAAAAACTGTTTTTT.

Worth noting for this clone: Within the sample, other DNA sequences also encode this same CDR3. This sequence joins TRBV5-1 and TRBJ1-2; D gene ambiguous. This CDR3 is 14 amino acids long. V lost 0 bases and J 2 bases, leaving 8 bases between the germline ends. Germline assignment: CDR1 SGHRS and CDR2 YFSETQ. The CDR3 nucleotides read TGCGCCAGCAGCTTGGGAGGGCCGAACTATGGCTACACCTTC. Protein product: CASSLGGPNYGYTF.

The chain has TRBV4-2 and TRBJ1-4, with TRBD1 matching 7 bases. The CDR3 consists of 17 residues. Losses at the gene ends were 0 bases for V and 9 bases for J; bases not matched to a gene: 13. Germline CDR1 reads LGHNA; CDR2 reads YNFKEQ. CDR3 nucleotides: TGTGCCAGCAGCCAAGATGCGACAGGGCTACTTCTGAAAAAACTGTTTTTT. Protein sequence: CASSQDATGLLLKKLFF.

CDR3 bases: TGTGCCAGCAGTTTAGTGACAACGCTTGGCTACACCTTC. It codes for CASSLVTTLGYTF. The V and J genes are TRBV28 and TRBJ1-2; D is ambiguous. The length of the CDR3 is 13 residues. Germline CDR1 MDHEN, CDR2 SYDVKM. V was clipped by 2 bases and J by 7 bases, with 11 bases between them.

On this clone itself: An end of the junction differs from the germline gene, which may be a read error. The genes are TRBV18 and TRBJ2-7; possibly TRBD1 for D (6 bases). This CDR3 contains 17 residues. Germline-derived CDR1 and CDR2 are KGHSH and LQKENI. Here the CDR3 DNA reads TGTGCCAGCTCAAACCAACACGGACAGCTAGGTCCCCGAGCTGAGGGCTTC. The encoded protein is CASSNQHGQLGPRAEGF.